This is a list of T cell receptor beta chains from one sample in a study of blood T cell repertoires in COVID-19. Generated by immunoSEQ multiplex PCR, the TCRdb table keeps only in-frame clones and is missing some. This table has approximately 45,000 clones, 88% appearing once. Sequencing input: peripheral blood. Receptors originate from a middle-aged woman with acute or convalescent COVID-19. Both conserved end residues are trimmed from each CDR3. The order of the fields is V gene, clone size, J gene, CDR3 protein. Clone size, where shown, is once, few, many, or a class for clones that have expanded.

TRBV10-3	-	TRBJ1-5	AISGGDREVGQPQH
TRBV28	-	TRBJ1-2	ASSWSYGYT
TRBV6-6	-	TRBJ2-2	ASSWLAGSVGELF
TRBV9	-	TRBJ2-3	ASSVNLREISSTDTQY
TRBV27	once	TRBJ1-6	ASSSLPQGSSPLH
TRBV5-1	few	TRBJ2-3	ASSFLAFTDTQY
TRBV20-1	-	TRBJ1-2	SASLQQGFYGYT
TRBV28	-	TRBJ2-1	ASSPGLAGNEQF
TRBV7-8	-	TRBJ1-1	ASSRTEGVAEAF
TRBV27	once	TRBJ1-2	ASSPYRTGGYGYT
TRBV28	-	TRBJ2-7	ASSFRGYEQY
TRBV6-5	-	TRBJ1-2	ASRQDRETNYGYT
TRBV7-6	-	TRBJ1-5	ASSSIGDYSNQPQH
TRBV28	-	TRBJ2-7	ASSVLGTYSTYEQY
TRBV7-9	-	TRBJ2-1	ASSPPRVYNEQF